The T cell receptor beta chain described here comes from a study of cytomegalovirus exposure and HLA in healthy donors. Study in general: Early release data held approximately 81 million unique TCRs from HLA-typed donors.

The primer mix had 60 Vbeta and 13 Jbeta primers. The protocol was immunoSEQ multiplex PCR, while the TCRdb copy is restricted to in-frame clones and leaves out a portion. The repertoire holds just under 95,000 clones, around 85% seen once, with approximately 1.1% in the top ten. This sequence was found in a girl aged 2-10 years in good health and CMV-seropositive. Sequenced material: PBMCs.

CDR3 in DNA: TGCGCCAGCAGCCAAGATCTGGGCCACAACTACGAGCAGTACTTC. This translates into CASSQDLGHNYEQYF. J is TRBJ2-7 and V is TRBV4-1; no clear D. V was clipped by 0 bases and J by 3 bases, with 12 bases between them. CDR1 is MGHRA and CDR2 is YSYEKL in the germline V gene. The CDR3 spans 15 residues.